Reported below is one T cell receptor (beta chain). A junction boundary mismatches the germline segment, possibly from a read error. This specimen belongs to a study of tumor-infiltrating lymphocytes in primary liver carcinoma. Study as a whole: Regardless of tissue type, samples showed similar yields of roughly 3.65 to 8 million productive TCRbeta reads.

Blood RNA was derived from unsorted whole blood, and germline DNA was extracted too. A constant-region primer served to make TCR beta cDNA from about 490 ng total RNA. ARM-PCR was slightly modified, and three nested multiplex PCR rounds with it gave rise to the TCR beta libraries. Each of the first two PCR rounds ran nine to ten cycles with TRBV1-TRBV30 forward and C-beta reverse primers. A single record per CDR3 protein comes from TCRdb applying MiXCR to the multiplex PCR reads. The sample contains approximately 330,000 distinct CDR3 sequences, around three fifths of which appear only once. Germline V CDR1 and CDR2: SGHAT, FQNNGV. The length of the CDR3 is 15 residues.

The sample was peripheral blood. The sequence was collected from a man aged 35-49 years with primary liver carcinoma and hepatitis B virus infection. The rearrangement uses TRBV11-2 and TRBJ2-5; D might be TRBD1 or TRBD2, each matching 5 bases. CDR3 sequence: CARSFTRGAPKTQYF. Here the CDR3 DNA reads TGTGCCAGGAGCTTTACCAGAGGGGCACCGAAGACCCAGTACTTC.